The entry below gives a single TCR beta chain sequence along with its context. The antigen is unknown. This specimen belongs to a study of cytomegalovirus exposure and HLA in healthy donors. Study background: The Caucasian-associated ancestry cluster contained 81% of the approximately 430 genotyped donors.

PCR involved 60 Vbeta and 13 Jbeta primers. Libraries were prepared by immunoSEQ multiplex PCR; TCRdb keeps only in-frame clonotypes and omits some of them. The sample contains about 150,000 clones, 76% of which appear only once. Broader study findings: The classifier, whose performance was assessed in both the original and validation cohorts, reportedly diagnosed cytomegalovirus status with high specificity and sensitivity. By HLA locus, TCR association rates varied in a later analysis, with DRB1 showing the most and HLA-C the fewest. Looking again later, the authors saw that most CMV-associated TCR beta chains seemed HLA-restricted.

V shed 2 bases and J shed 1 base, with 14 bases lying between them. Germline V gene lookup returns CDR1 MRHNA and CDR2 SNTAGT. The CDR3 consists of 16 residues. The source material was PBMCs. The V gene is TRBV6-4, the J gene TRBJ1-2; D is perhaps TRBD1 (6 bases). The receptor was isolated from a male donor in good health and CMV-seronegative. The CDR3 nucleotides are TGTGCCAGCAGTGACGACAGGACCCGCGATAACTATGGCTACACCTTC. As protein: CASSDDRTRDNYGYTF.